This TCR beta chain was sequenced in a study of technical replicates of blood from a few donors. Per the germline V gene, CDR1 is SEHNR and CDR2 is FQNEAQ (reference sequence). The CDR3 covers 17 residues. J lost 9 bases, V lost 1 base, and 10 bases had no gene match. Sequencing was performed with immunoSEQ multiplex PCR; in TCRdb, only in-frame clones are kept and a portion is missing. The data hold some 70,000 clones, with approximately 90% observed a single time. Sequencing was carried out using PBMCs. The chain combines TRBV7-9 with TRBJ2-1, with 12 positions matching TRBD2. The receptor was derived from a human donor in good health. Some clones in this sample may be carry-over from other donors' samples. The CDR3 here is CASSLGRLAGASLEQFF. The CDR3 DNA reads as TGTGCCAGCAGCTTAGGCAGACTAGCGGGGGCCTCCCTTGAGCAGTTCTTC.